These 17 T cell receptor beta chains share one sample of origin, sequenced in a study of cytomegalovirus exposure and HLA in healthy donors. The method was immunoSEQ multiplex PCR; TCRdb's version includes in-frame clones alone and lacks a portion of them. The sample records roughly 56,000 clones, roughly 90% being singletons. The sample taken for sequencing was PBMCs. The receptor source for this set is a woman aged 25 to 39 in good health and CMV-seronegative.

V usage is TRBV29-1 and J usage is TRBJ2-1, with a weak D call TRBD2 (6 bases). CDR1 is SQVTM and CDR2 is ANQGSEA in the germline V gene. Trimming shortened V by 5 bases and J by 3 bases, and 17 bases separated the two germline ends. CDR3 size: 15 residues. As DNA, the CDR3 is TGCAGCGTTCCTGGAGGCTCTAGCGTCTACAATGAGCAGTTCTTC. Its translation: CSVPGGSSVYNEQFF.

The chain combines TRBV6-6 with TRBJ1-5; 10 bases are a match to TRBD1. V trimming: 6 bases; J trimming: 2 bases; junction bases outside the gene matches: 7. The CDR3 is 16 amino acids. Germline lookup yields CDR1 MNHNY and CDR2 SVGAGI (reference sequence). CDR3 in amino acids: CASSSPGTGGNQPQHF. CDR3 coding DNA: TGTGCCAGCAGCTCCCCCGGGACAGGGGGCAATCAGCCCCAGCATTTT.

The chain is built from TRBV29-1 and TRBJ2-1; D possibly corresponds to TRBD2 (5 bases). The CDR3 extends over 12 amino acids. CDR1 and CDR2 (germline): SQVTM, ANQGSEA. Trimming removed 5 bases from V and 7 bases from J, with 12 bases in between. The CDR3 DNA reads TGCAGCGTTCTGAGGGATAAGAATGAGCAGTTCTTC. Amino acids: CSVLRDKNEQFF.

The rearrangement uses TRBV5-1 and TRBJ2-1, with TRBD2 identical over 7 bases. The V segment lost 3 bases and the J segment 3 bases; nucleotides outside the gene matches: 9. Germline V CDR1 and CDR2: SGHRS, YFSETQ. The CDR3 runs 16 residues. In nucleotides, the CDR3 is TGCGCCAGCAGCTCCCCGAATAGCGGGTTCTACAATGAGCAGTTCTTC. This encodes CASSSPNSGFYNEQFF.

The chain joins TRBV4-2 to TRBJ2-3; maybe TRBD1 (5 bases). The germline V gene encodes CDR1 LGHNA and CDR2 YNFKEQ. Trimming stripped 5 bases from V and 1 base from J, with 13 bases between. The length of the CDR3 is 15 residues. Written as DNA, the CDR3 is TGTGCCAGCAGCTCTCAGGGCGACGGCACAGATACGCAGTATTTT. Protein product: CASSSQGDGTDTQYF.

The genes are TRBV7-3 and TRBJ2-2; TRBD2 matches 8 bases. The CDR3 is 15 amino acids. The V gene end was trimmed by 4 bases and the J gene end by 1 base; junction bases not matched to a gene: 2. Germline lookup yields CDR1 SGHTA and CDR2 FQGTGA. This chain's CDR3 is CASSYTSGNTGELFF. The CDR3 nucleotides are TGTGCCAGCAGCTATACTAGCGGGAACACCGGGGAGCTGTTTTTT.

The rearrangement uses TRBV7-9 and TRBJ2-1; D not resolved. The CDR3 totals 17 residues. Germline assignment: CDR1 SEHNR and CDR2 FQNEAQ (reference sequence). Trimming cost V 1 base and J 4 bases, with 17 bases left between them. The CDR3 spells CASSLGRGSLLYNEQFF. The DNA of the CDR3 is TGTGCCAGCAGCTTAGGAAGAGGCAGCTTACTTTACAATGAGCAGTTCTTC.

The V and J genes are TRBV28 and TRBJ1-4; unclear D gene. Germline CDR1 and CDR2: MDHEN and SYDVKM. The germline V and J ends were trimmed by 3 bases and 7 bases, with 6 bases remaining between them. CDR3 size: 12 residues. CDR3 DNA: TGTGCCAGCAGTTTTGGGAGTGAAAAACTGTTTTTT. Translation: CASSFGSEKLFF.

V and J are TRBV5-4 and TRBJ2-7, with 9 bases that match TRBD1. The CDR3 totals 14 residues. The J segment lost 4 bases and the V segment lost 7 bases, leaving 9 bases of the junction unmatched. CDR1 and CDR2 from the germline V gene are SGHNT and YYREEE (reference sequence). Here the CDR3 DNA reads TGTGCCAGCGCGAGACAGGGGGAGCTTTACGAGCAGTACTTC. This translates into CASARQGELYEQYF.

V is TRBV5-4 and J is TRBJ1-4; TRBD1 agrees at 9 bases. The V gene end was trimmed by 4 bases and the J gene end by 2 bases; junction bases not matched to a gene: 3. CDR3 length equals 15 residues. The germline CDR1 and CDR2 sequences are SGHNT and YYREEE (reference sequence). CDR3 protein: CASSTGQGTNEKLFF. CDR3 bases: TGTGCCAGCAGCACCGGACAGGGGACTAATGAAAAACTGTTTTTT.

A single count supports this clone. This sequence joins TRBV29-1 and TRBJ2-7, with 7 positions matching TRBD2. CDR1 and CDR2 from the germline V gene are SQVTM and ANQGSEA. V dropped 4 bases and J dropped 3; count of bases not matched to a gene: 9. The CDR3 contains 14 residues. The CDR3 spells CSVGGRAPLYEQYF. In nucleotides, the CDR3 is TGCAGCGTTGGAGGGAGGGCGCCCCTCTACGAGCAGTACTTC.

This chain connects TRBV7-8 to TRBJ2-2; D uncertain. Germline V gene data show CDR1 as SGHVS and CDR2 as FQNEAQ. The CDR3 is 15 residues long. V was shortened by 1 base and J by 5 bases, with 11 bases between the two germline ends. CDR3 region: CASSLGRLRTGELFF. The CDR3 DNA sequence: TGTGCCAGCAGCTTAGGTAGACTCCGTACCGGGGAGCTGTTTTTT.

This chain uses TRBV19 with TRBJ2-1; TRBD1 aligns across 11 bases. The ends lost 5 bases at V and 10 bases at J; junction bases unmatched: 7. Germline CDR1 reads LNHDA; CDR2 reads SQIVND (reference sequence). The CDR3 extends over 14 amino acids. The CDR3 is CASSLRTGGREQFF. The CDR3 DNA is TGTGCCAGTAGTTTAAGGACAGGGGGCAGGGAGCAGTTCTTC.

This sequence joins TRBV28 and TRBJ1-1; TRBD1 matches at 10 bases. The CDR3 sequence is 16 residues long. Trimming cost V 2 bases and J 4 bases; bases outside gene matches: 7. Germline V gene sequence: CDR1 MDHEN, CDR2 SYDVKM. CDR3 DNA sequence: TGTGCCAGCAGTTTACTACGGGACAGGGGATCCACTGAAGCTTTCTTT. Translated: CASSLLRDRGSTEAFF.

This sequence joins TRBV6-5 and TRBJ1-1, with a possible D match to TRBD1 (5 bases). Trimming pared 5 bases from V and 1 base from J, leaving 14 bases between. Looked up from germline, CDR1 is MNHEY and CDR2 is SVGAGI. The CDR3 runs 15 residues. The CDR3 nucleotides are TGTGCCAGCAGTCAGCAATACACAGGGAACACTGAAGCTTTCTTT. Its protein is CASSQQYTGNTEAFF.

J is TRBJ2-1 and V is TRBV6-1; D is possibly TRBD2 (5 bases). The CDR3 is 15 residues long. Germline V gives CDR1 MNHNS, CDR2 SASEGT. V lost 5 bases to trimming and J lost 5 bases, with 16 bases between them. CDR3 amino acids: CASSLKLDPHNEQFF. CDR3 DNA sequence: TGTGCCAGCAGTCTCAAACTAGATCCCCACAATGAGCAGTTCTTC.

The sample holds one count of this clone. This chain links TRBV29-1 with TRBJ2-1, with 11 bases that match TRBD2. The length of the CDR3 is 17 residues. V lost 0 bases to trimming and J lost 8 bases; unmatched junction nucleotides: 12. In germline, CDR1 is SQVTM, CDR2 ANQGSEA. This chain's CDR3 is CSVEDLSSGRASDEQFF. Written as DNA, the CDR3 is TGCAGCGTTGAAGACCTAAGTAGCGGGAGGGCCTCCGATGAGCAGTTCTTC.